This TCR beta chain appears in the sequencing data of a study of radiotherapy plus CTLA-4 blockade in lung cancer. Looking at the study overall: Across the patients, objective responses occurred in about 19%, and disease control in just over 30%. The study, taken as a whole, reports: Once radiotherapy plus ipilimumab had been given, TCR clones derived from tumor expanded in blood.

This clone was seen only a few times. Its antigen is not known. Produced via immunoSEQ multiplex PCR; TCRdb's table is partial and in-frame only. The top ten clones hold approximately 4% of a sample with 86,000 or so clones, around 76% of them seen once. Germline-derived CDR1 and CDR2 are LNHDA and SQIVND (reference sequence). Trimming cost V 9 bases and J 7 bases; bases outside gene matches: 10. This CDR3 comprises 14 residues. The gene calls are TRBV19 and TRBJ2-7, with TRBD1 matching over 12 bases. This receptor was identified in a human donor with non-small cell lung cancer who had a partial response to radiotherapy plus ipilimumab. Some clones in this sample may be carry-over from other donors' samples. Material: peripheral blood, obtained from a patient treated with radiotherapy plus ipilimumab. CDR3 coding DNA: TGTGCCAGCAGCCGGGACAGGGGGCGTTATGAGCAGTACTTC. Amino acid sequence: CASSRDRGRYEQYF.